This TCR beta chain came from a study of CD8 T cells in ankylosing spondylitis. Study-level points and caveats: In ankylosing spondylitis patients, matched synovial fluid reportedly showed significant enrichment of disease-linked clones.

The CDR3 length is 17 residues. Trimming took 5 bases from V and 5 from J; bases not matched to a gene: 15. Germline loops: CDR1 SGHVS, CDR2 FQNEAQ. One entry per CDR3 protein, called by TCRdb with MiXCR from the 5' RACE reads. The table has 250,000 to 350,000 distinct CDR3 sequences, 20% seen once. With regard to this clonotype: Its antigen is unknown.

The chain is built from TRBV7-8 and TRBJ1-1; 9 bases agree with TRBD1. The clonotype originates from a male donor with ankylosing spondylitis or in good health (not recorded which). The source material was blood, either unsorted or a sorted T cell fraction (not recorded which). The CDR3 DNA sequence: TGTGCCAGCAGCCCCCTCGAGAGCCTAGACAGGGGGACTGAAGCTTTCTTT. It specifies CASSPLESLDRGTEAFF.